The 27 T cell receptor beta chains in this list originate from one sample, sequenced in a study of OX40 agonist ivuxolimab in advanced cancers. The data were produced by immunoSEQ multiplex PCR, yet TCRdb's version contains in-frame clones alone and is incomplete. There are more than 65,000 clones in the sample; roughly 84% occur only once, and roughly 6.1% lies in the top ten. The sequences come from CD4+ or CD8+ T cells sorted from blood, collected in a trial of the OX40 agonist ivuxolimab. The receptors stem from an adult with an advanced solid tumor such as melanoma, head and neck, liver or kidney cancer.

The chain is built from TRBV6-5 and TRBJ2-1; 10 bases are a match to TRBD2. This CDR3 has 13 residues. CDR1 is MNHEY and CDR2 is SVGAGI in the germline V gene. After removal of 8 bases from V and 6 bases from J, the junction contained 4 bases not matched to a gene. This CDR3 is CASRRLAGNEQFF. Written as DNA, the CDR3 is TGTGCCAGCCGGAGACTAGCGGGCAATGAGCAGTTCTTC.

This clone occurred a few times. This chain joins TRBV7-9 and TRBJ2-7; TRBD1 is a possible D gene (5 bases). CDR3 length: 12 amino acids. The V end was cut by 5 bases, the J end by 1 base, with 6 bases between. Germline V gene sequence: CDR1 SEHNR, CDR2 FQNEAQ (reference sequence). This CDR3 is CASSQGSYEQYF. CDR3 in DNA: TGTGCCAGCAGCCAGGGTTCCTACGAGCAGTACTTC.

Comments on this clone: The sample contains more than one DNA sequence encoding this CDR3. The V and J genes are TRBV19 and TRBJ1-1; maybe TRBD1 (5 bases). Germline V gene sequence: CDR1 LNHDA, CDR2 SQIVND (reference sequence). Trimming left V 6 bases short and J 4 bases short, with 12 bases between. The CDR3 has 13 residues. CDR3 protein: CASRPRGGTEAFF. As DNA, the CDR3 is TGTGCCAGTAGGCCCCGCGGGGGCACTGAAGCTTTCTTT.

V and J are TRBV7-8 and TRBJ2-7, with D possibly being TRBD1 or TRBD2 (5 bases each). CDR3 length: 17 residues. CDR1 and CDR2 (germline): SGHVS, FQNEAQ. Deletions cut 7 bases from V and 0 bases from J, with 22 bases between. The CDR3: CASTLHLEGPISYEQYF. Written as DNA, the CDR3 is TGTGCCAGCACCCTTCACCTAGAGGGACCGATCTCCTACGAGCAGTACTTC.

The chain combines TRBV29-1 with TRBJ1-1; D possibly corresponds to TRBD1 (5 bases). Germline lookup yields CDR1 SQVTM and CDR2 ANQGSEA. V was pared by 7 bases and J by 7 bases, with 16 bases between. This CDR3 spans 12 amino acids. CDR3 in DNA: TGCAGCGCCGCCTTTTACGACAGTGAAGCTTTCTTT. It codes for CSAAFYDSEAFF.

This chain connects TRBV21-1 to TRBJ2-7; the table's D gene call, TRBD2, was not cross checked with the DNA. TRBV21-1 is reported as a pseudogene. The CDR3 runs 15 residues. CDR3 DNA sequence: TGTGCCAGCAGCAAAGCTGCAGCGGGAGGGCACGAGCAGTACTTC. Its protein is CASSKAAAGGHEQYF.

V is TRBV7-6 and J is TRBJ2-3; tentatively, D is TRBD2 (5 bases). V was cut by 1 base and J by 3 bases, with 17 bases left in between. CDR3 length: 17 residues. Germline lookup yields CDR1 SGHVS and CDR2 FNYEAQ. CDR3 sequence reads: CASSLGGLGKKTDTQYF. The DNA for the CDR3 is TGTGCCAGCAGCTTAGGGGGTCTCGGGAAGAAAACAGATACGCAGTATTTT.

This rearrangement joins TRBV5-1 to TRBJ2-3; possible D gene TRBD1, 6 bases. The CDR3 is 14 residues long. CDR1 is SGHRS, CDR2 YFSETQ, per germline. Trimming pared 2 bases from V and 4 bases from J, leaving 11 bases between. The CDR3 sequence is CASSFQGSADTQYF. DNA of the CDR3: TGCGCCAGCAGCTTTCAGGGGTCAGCAGATACGCAGTATTTT.

For the CDR3, the DNA is TGTGCCAGTAGTATTAGATTTCTCGGACTAGCGGTCAATGAGCAGTTCTTC. This gives the protein CASSIRFLGLAVNEQFF. The chain has TRBV19 and TRBJ2-1; 10 nucleotides line up with TRBD2. There are 17 residues in the CDR3. Germline V gene sequence: CDR1 LNHDA, CDR2 SQIVND (reference sequence). Trimming took 3 bases from V and 6 from J; bases not matched to a gene: 11.

Comment on this clone: Other nucleotide sequences in the sample specify the same CDR3. The rearrangement links TRBV11-2 to TRBJ2-2, with D possibly being TRBD2 (5 bases). The V and J ends lost 1 base and 5 bases respectively, with 5 bases between them. CDR3 length: 13 residues. The germline CDR1 and CDR2 sequences are SGHAT and FQNNGV. The DNA of the CDR3 is TGTGCCAGCAGCTTAGCGGGAACCGGGGAGCTGTTTTTT. Translated, it gives CASSLAGTGELFF.

CDR3 DNA: TGTGCCAGCAGCTTAGGGACAGGGCGTAACTATGGCTACACCTTC. This gives the protein CASSLGTGRNYGYTF. The chain joins TRBV5-4 to TRBJ1-2; TRBD1 agrees at 9 bases. The CDR3 has 15 amino acids. Trimming cost V 2 bases and J 1 base; bases outside gene matches: 3. In germline, CDR1 is SGHNT, CDR2 YYREEE (reference sequence).

The chain links TRBV5-4 to TRBJ2-7, with 7 bases fitting TRBD1. V was pared by 4 bases and J by 3 bases, with 10 bases of the junction left unmatched. This CDR3 has 15 amino acids. The germline gives CDR1 SGHNT, CDR2 YYREEE (reference sequence). Here the CDR3 reads CASSPGSRGLYEQYF. CDR3 coding DNA: TGTGCCAGCAGCCCCGGGTCGAGGGGGCTCTACGAGCAGTACTTC.

The chain uses TRBV29-1 and TRBJ1-2, with a weak D call TRBD1 (5 bases). Trimming removed 5 bases at V and 4 bases at J, with 11 bases between. The V gene's germline CDR1 is SQVTM and CDR2 ANQGSEA. The CDR3 is 12 amino acids. CDR3 sequence reads: CSVRTLSYGYTF. The CDR3 nucleotides read TGCAGCGTTCGGACATTAAGCTATGGCTACACCTTC. Supplemented by reference TRBV29-1 and TRBJ1-2, the full variable domain reads SAVISQKPSRDICQRGTSLTIQCQVDSQVTMMFWYRQQPGQSLTLIATANQGSEATYESGFVIDKFPISRPNLTFSTLTVSNMSPEDSSIYLCSVRTLSYGYTFGSGTRLTVV.

This chain links TRBV6-5 with TRBJ1-1, with D uncertain. The CDR3 consists of 13 residues. Trimming stripped 6 bases from V and 1 base from J, with 9 bases between. Germline loops: CDR1 MNHEY, CDR2 SVGAGI. CDR3 in DNA: TGTGCCAGCAGCCGGCGGGCGAACACTGAAGCTTTCTTT. Its protein product is CASSRRANTEAFF.

This CDR3 reads CASSVAQWETQYF. The CDR3 DNA sequence: TGTGCCAGCAGCGTAGCCCAATGGGAGACCCAGTACTTC. The V call is TRBV9, the J call TRBJ2-5; no firm D call. The V gene's germline CDR1 is SGDLS and CDR2 YYNGEE. V was shortened by 0 bases and J by 5 bases, with 8 bases between the two germline ends. The CDR3 totals 13 residues.

V gene TRBV10-3 combines with J gene TRBJ1-5, with 7 positions matching TRBD1. The CDR3 is made up of 14 amino acids. Trimming removed 6 bases from V and 6 bases from J; junction bases left unmatched: 8. The germline CDR1 and CDR2 sequences are ENHRY and SYGVKD. The CDR3 nucleotides are TGTGCCATCAGCGTAGACAGGGCCTCTCAGCCCCAGCATTTT. It yields the protein CAISVDRASQPQHF.

This chain uses TRBV30 with TRBJ2-5, with D perhaps TRBD2 (6 bases). Per germline, CDR1 GTSNPN and CDR2 SVGIG (reference sequence). The V end was cut by 4 bases, the J end by 5 bases, with 17 bases between. The CDR3 length is 14 residues. CDR3 sequence (DNA): TGTGCCTGGATAGGGACTTACCCGTGGGAGACCCAGTACTTC. Translation gives CAWIGTYPWETQYF.

The rearrangement links TRBV5-6 to TRBJ1-1; 11 bases map to TRBD1. The germline V gene encodes CDR1 SGHDT and CDR2 YYEEEE. CDR3 length: 17 residues. With 4 bases clipped from V and 0 bases from J, the junction kept 8 bases outside the gene matches. The CDR3, as DNA: TGTGCCAGCAGCGGGGACAGGGGGTTTGGAATGAACACTGAAGCTTTCTTT. Its protein is CASSGDRGFGMNTEAFF.

The chain links TRBV30 to TRBJ1-1; unclear D gene. The CDR3 covers 15 residues. Trimming pared 2 bases from V and 2 bases from J, leaving 15 bases between. CDR1 is GTSNPN, CDR2 SVGIG, per germline (reference sequence). The CDR3 here is CAWSPRYTVNTEAFF. In DNA, the CDR3 is TGTGCCTGGAGTCCCCGATACACTGTTAACACTGAAGCTTTCTTT. The full variable domain, completed using reference TRBV30 and TRBJ1-1, is SQTIHQWPATLVQPVGSPLSLECTVEGTSNPNLYWYRQAAGRGLQLLFYSVGIGQISSEVPQNLSASRPQDRQFILSSKKLLLSDSGFYLCAWSPRYTVNTEAFFGQGTRLTVV.

This sequence joins TRBV6-5 and TRBJ2-5, with D possibly TRBD2 on 6 matching bases. V shed 0 bases and J shed 2 bases, with 10 bases lying between them. The CDR3 length is 15 residues. Germline CDR1 is MNHEY and CDR2 is SVGAGI. CDR3 loop: CASSYSSGEQETQYF. CDR3 DNA: TGTGCCAGCAGTTACTCGTCGGGAGAACAAGAGACCCAGTACTTC.

The rearrangement links TRBV6-6 to TRBJ2-7; D not certain. Deletions cut 0 bases from V and 0 bases from J, with 9 bases between. Germline V gene lookup returns CDR1 MNHNY and CDR2 SVGAGI (reference sequence). The CDR3 is made up of 15 amino acids. The DNA for the CDR3 is TGTGCCAGCAGTTACTCAGCGCGGAGCTCCTACGAGCAGTACTTC. Protein sequence: CASSYSARSSYEQYF.

The V call is TRBV21-1, the J call TRBJ2-5; the table calls TRBD2, which could not be checked here. TRBV21-1 is labeled a pseudogene. The CDR3 loop spans 18 amino acids. CDR3: CASSKAPGLAGGQETQYF. The CDR3 DNA follows: TGTGCCAGCAGCAAAGCGCCGGGACTAGCGGGGGGGCAAGAGACCCAGTACTTC.

V gene TRBV9 combines with J gene TRBJ2-7, with D tentatively TRBD1 or TRBD2 (5 bases each). From germline, CDR1 is SGDLS and CDR2 YYNGEE. The CDR3 length is 14 residues. The ends were cut back, 0 bases at V and 2 bases at J, with 9 bases in the middle. The CDR3 nucleotides read TGTGCCAGCAGCGTAGGACAGAGGGCCTACGAGCAGTACTTC. It yields the protein CASSVGQRAYEQYF.

This chain connects TRBV18 to TRBJ2-7, with 7 nucleotides matching TRBD1. The CDR3 has 14 amino acids. Germline V gene sequence: CDR1 KGHSH, CDR2 LQKENI. V lost 4 bases, J lost 3 bases, and 6 bases stayed unmatched. The CDR3 sequence: CASSRTGVDYEQYF. The CDR3 bases are TGTGCCAGCTCACGGACAGGAGTGGACTACGAGCAGTACTTC.

The chain uses TRBV7-3 and TRBJ1-1; D gene unclear. The CDR3 spans 13 residues. Germline V gives CDR1 SGHTA, CDR2 FQGTGA. V shed 2 bases and J shed 10 bases, with 14 bases lying between them. CDR3 amino acids: CASSLETSAAAFF. CDR3 in DNA: TGTGCCAGCAGCTTAGAAACATCCGCGGCAGCTTTCTTT.

This rearrangement joins TRBV6-5 to TRBJ1-2; 7 bases fit TRBD1. The junction had 7 bases not matched to a gene; V was cut back by 4 bases and J by 8 bases. This CDR3 is built from 13 residues. The germline V gene has CDR1 MNHEY and CDR2 SVGAGI. As DNA, the CDR3 is TGTGCCAGCAGTTGGGGGACAGTCTTCGGCTACACCTTC. Amino acid sequence: CASSWGTVFGYTF.

This clone has more than one count but fewer than ten. The chain joins TRBV19 to TRBJ2-1, with 9 bases identical to TRBD2. V was clipped by 3 bases and J by 4 bases; unmatched bases: 7. The CDR3 consists of 16 residues. CDR1 LNHDA and CDR2 SQIVND come from the germline V gene (reference sequence). The CDR3 loop reads CASSIRPSGTYNEQFF. DNA of the CDR3: TGTGCCAGTAGTATCCGCCCTAGCGGGACATACAATGAGCAGTTCTTC.